What follows are 25 T cell receptor beta chains derived from one specimen sequenced in a study of PD-1 blockade in classical Hodgkin lymphoma. Only in-frame clones appear in the TCRdb table, and some are missing; sequencing was by immunoSEQ multiplex PCR. The sample shows some 84,000 clones, approximately 91% of them seen only once. Relapse after autologous stem cell transplantation occurred in every patient, and brentuximab vedotin exposure varied. The sequencing here drew on peripheral blood mononuclear cells (PBMCs), taken before the second cycle of nivolumab. These receptors were collected from a human donor with classical Hodgkin lymphoma.

The V call is TRBV28, the J call TRBJ2-7; TRBD2 agrees at 8 bases. The germline V gene has CDR1 MDHEN and CDR2 SYDVKM. The CDR3 runs to 16 residues. The junction had 12 bases not matched to a gene; V was cut back by 5 bases and J by 3 bases. The CDR3 bases are TGTGCCAGCAGTCCAACCGGGACTAGGTTTGACTACGAGCAGTACTTC. It translates to CASSPTGTRFDYEQYF.

This chain uses TRBV7-2 with TRBJ2-1, with 9 bases lining up with TRBD2. J gave up 2 bases and V 5 bases, and 10 bases lay outside the gene matches. Per germline, CDR1 SGHTA and CDR2 FQGNSA. This CDR3 has 17 amino acids. The CDR3 nucleotides are TGTGCCAGCAGCCCCAGGGTGGGCGGGAGGGCCTACAATGAGCAGTTCTTC. Residues: CASSPRVGGRAYNEQFF.

The rearrangement joins TRBV9 to TRBJ1-3, with D unclear. The CDR3 totals 17 residues. Germline CDR1 and CDR2: SGDLS and YYNGEE. V lost 0 bases and J 0 bases, leaving 13 bases between the germline ends. The CDR3 nucleotides are TGTGCCAGCAGCGTAGCCATCACGAGGGACTCTGGAAACACCATATATTTT. Translation gives CASSVAITRDSGNTIYF.

The J gene is TRBJ2-7, the V gene TRBV4-1; the match to TRBD2 covers 13 bases. The CDR3 contains 18 residues. CDR1 is MGHRA and CDR2 is YSYEKL in the germline V gene. V lost 0 bases, J lost 3 bases, and 8 bases stayed unmatched. For the CDR3, the DNA is TGCGCCAGCAGCCAAGAAGCAGGGCGACTAGCGGGAGGCTACGAGCAGTACTTC. As protein: CASSQEAGRLAGGYEQYF.

This chain links TRBV25-1 with TRBJ1-3; D is ambiguous. The CDR3 has 12 amino acids. CDR1 and CDR2 from the germline V gene are MGHDK and SYGVNS. Trimming cost V 2 bases and J 9 bases, with 8 bases left between them. CDR3 protein: CASSEQWGTIYF. CDR3 sequence (DNA): TGTGCCAGCAGTGAACAGTGGGGCACCATATATTTT.

The chain links TRBV19 to TRBJ1-5, with D maybe TRBD1 (6 bases). There are 17 residues in the CDR3. Trimming pared 0 bases from V and 5 bases from J, leaving 17 bases between. The germline CDR1 and CDR2 sequences are LNHDA and SQIVND (reference sequence). DNA of the CDR3: TGTGCCAGTAGTATAGATCCCGGGACATTAAGGGATCAGCCCCAGCATTTT. It is translated as CASSIDPGTLRDQPQHF.

The genes are TRBV29-1 and TRBJ2-4; 8 bases are a match to TRBD1. The CDR3 has 14 amino acids. CDR1 and CDR2 (germline): SQVTM, ANQGSEA. Trimming took 4 bases from V and 0 from J; bases not matched to a gene: 2. The CDR3 bases are TGCAGCGTTGTACAGGGGGAAGCCAAAAACATTCAGTACTTC. This gives the protein CSVVQGEAKNIQYF.

The chain combines TRBV7-9 with TRBJ2-1; possibly TRBD1 or TRBD2 for D (5 bases each). Trimming took off 5 bases at V and 8 bases at J, with 19 bases between the two ends. Germline V gene sequence: CDR1 SEHNR, CDR2 FQNEAQ (reference sequence). This CDR3 has 15 residues. DNA of the CDR3: TGTGCCAGCAGCGAACCGGGGCTAGCCATGGATGAGCAGTTCTTC. Amino acid sequence: CASSEPGLAMDEQFF.

The rearrangement joins TRBV7-3 to TRBJ2-6; possible D gene TRBD1, 6 bases. Germline CDR1 reads SGHTA; CDR2 reads FQGTGA. The germline V and J ends were trimmed by 2 bases and 2 bases, with 10 bases remaining between them. This CDR3 spans 16 amino acids. CDR3 sequence: CASSLPPGAGANVLTF. In nucleotides, the CDR3 is TGTGCCAGCAGCTTACCCCCAGGGGCTGGGGCCAACGTCCTGACTTTC.

CDR3 sequence reads: CASSYSGIGITDTQYF. The DNA for the CDR3 is TGTGCCAGCAGTTACTCAGGGATAGGCATCACAGATACGCAGTATTTT. The chain uses TRBV6-6 and TRBJ2-3; unclear D gene. Germline V CDR1 and CDR2: MNHNY, SVGAGI (reference sequence). CDR3 length equals 16 residues. Trimming removed 0 bases at V and 2 bases at J, with 12 bases between.

This clone appeared once. The genes are TRBV27 and TRBJ1-2, with D possibly matching TRBD1 (5 bases). The CDR3 runs 13 residues. Germline V gene data show CDR1 as MNHEY and CDR2 as SMNVEV (reference sequence). V was trimmed by 8 bases and J by 4 bases, leaving 14 bases between them. CDR3 in amino acids: CASGRRDVYGYTF. The CDR3 DNA follows: TGTGCCAGCGGTAGACGGGACGTCTATGGCTACACCTTC.

The chain combines TRBV7-9 with TRBJ2-5, with TRBD2 matching 11 bases. The CDR3 sequence is 16 residues long. Trimming cost V 0 bases and J 7 bases; bases outside gene matches: 7. Germline-derived CDR1 and CDR2 are SEHNR and FQNEAQ (reference sequence). CDR3 sequence (DNA): TGTGCCAGCAGCTTAGCTTCCGGGACTAGCGGCGGGACCCAGTACTTC. Residues: CASSLASGTSGGTQYF.

The chain combines TRBV11-3 with TRBJ2-1; 10 nucleotides agree with TRBD2. V shed 5 bases and J 7 bases; nucleotides not matched to a gene: 8. Germline values: CDR1 SGHNT, CDR2 YENEEA. The CDR3 extends over 15 amino acids. CDR3 loop: CASSGLLAGKNEQFF. CDR3 DNA: TGTGCCAGCAGCGGGCTACTAGCGGGGAAGAATGAGCAGTTCTTC.

The rearrangement uses TRBV25-1 and TRBJ1-1, with 9 positions matching TRBD1. V gave up 4 bases and J gave up 2 bases; unmatched junction bases: 2. CDR1 is MGHDK and CDR2 is SYGVNS in the germline V gene. The CDR3 is 14 amino acids. Here the CDR3 reads CASSGGQGNTEAFF. The CDR3 DNA reads as TGTGCCAGCAGTGGGGGACAGGGTAACACTGAAGCTTTCTTT.

The CDR3 DNA sequence: TGTGCCAGCAGCTTAGATAGTGTCGAAGGCTACGAGCAGTACTTC. Translating gives CASSLDSVEGYEQYF. J is TRBJ2-7 and V is TRBV7-2; D not resolved. The V gene lost 1 base and the J gene lost 3 bases, with 13 bases spanning the gap. In germline, CDR1 is SGHTA, CDR2 FQGNSA. This CDR3 is built from 15 residues.

The chain carries TRBV11-3 and TRBJ2-1; no reliable D call. CDR1 and CDR2 (germline): SGHNT, YENEEA. The CDR3 sequence is 15 residues long. The V end was cut by 2 bases, the J end by 0 bases, with 8 bases between. CDR3 loop: CASSLMLSSYNEQFF. CDR3 nucleotide sequence: TGTGCCAGCAGCTTAATGTTAAGCTCCTACAATGAGCAGTTCTTC.

This chain connects TRBV5-4 to TRBJ2-3; D is unclear. Trimming pared 4 bases from V and 6 bases from J, leaving 15 bases between. This CDR3 region has 14 residues. Germline V lookup: CDR1 SGHNT, CDR2 YYREEE (reference sequence). DNA for the CDR3: TGTGCCAGCAGCCCTCGAGGCCCACGGGATACGCAGTATTTT. Translation gives CASSPRGPRDTQYF.

This sequence joins TRBV14 and TRBJ2-1; 7 bases fit TRBD2. V lost 1 base and J lost 9; bases outside the gene matches: 6. CDR1 and CDR2 from the germline V gene are SGHDN and FVKESK. This CDR3 contains 14 residues. CDR3 residues: CASSQAEGGSEQFF. In DNA form, the CDR3 reads TGTGCCAGCAGCCAAGCTGAGGGAGGGAGTGAGCAGTTCTTC.

This clone has just a few counts. The chain links TRBV30 to TRBJ1-4; D remains ambiguous. V shed 0 bases and J shed 2 bases, with 10 bases lying between them. In germline, CDR1 is GTSNPN, CDR2 SVGIG (reference sequence). The CDR3 loop spans 15 amino acids. CDR3 nucleotide sequence: TGTGCCTGGAGTGTACTCTCGCGGACTAATGAAAAACTGTTTTTT. This sequence encodes CAWSVLSRTNEKLFF. Drawing the rest from reference TRBV30 and TRBJ1-4, the complete variable domain is SQTIHQWPATLVQPVGSPLSLECTVEGTSNPNLYWYRQAAGRGLQLLFYSVGIGQISSEVPQNLSASRPQDRQFILSSKKLLLSDSGFYLCAWSVLSRTNEKLFFGSGTQLSVL.

This clone was found a few times. This chain joins TRBV28 and TRBJ1-1; D is unresolved. Trimming stripped 6 bases from V and 1 base from J, with 21 bases between. The CDR3 consists of 17 residues. Germline V CDR1 and CDR2: MDHEN, SYDVKM. The CDR3 protein is CASSSPGSYDRNTEAFF. As DNA, the CDR3 is TGTGCCAGCAGCTCCCCCGGGAGTTACGACCGGAACACTGAAGCTTTCTTT.

The chain recombines TRBV6-5 with TRBJ1-3; D is unclear. Germline V gives CDR1 MNHEY, CDR2 SVGAGI. V lost 5 bases, J lost 6 bases, and 5 bases lay in between. The CDR3 extends over 11 amino acids. The CDR3 region is CASSEKNTIYF. Here the CDR3 DNA reads TGTGCCAGCAGTGAAAAAAACACCATATATTTT.

The rearrangement uses TRBV4-2 and TRBJ2-4, with TRBD1 identical over 10 bases. V trimming: 4 bases; J trimming: 5 bases; junction bases outside the gene matches: 2. There are 14 residues in the CDR3. Germline V gene lookup returns CDR1 LGHNA and CDR2 YNFKEQ. CDR3 loop: CASSRTGGENIQYF. The CDR3 DNA follows: TGTGCCAGCAGCCGGACAGGGGGGGAAAACATTCAGTACTTC.

This clone was observed a single time. The CDR3 here is CASSPQGALTGELFF. CDR3 DNA: TGTGCCAGCAGTCCACAGGGGGCGCTAACCGGGGAGCTGTTTTTT. The gene calls are TRBV27 and TRBJ2-2; 9 positions agree with TRBD1. The CDR3 extends over 15 amino acids. Germline assignment: CDR1 MNHEY and CDR2 SMNVEV (reference sequence). Trimming at V came to 5 bases and at J to 5 bases, leaving 6 bases not matched to a gene.

The gene calls are TRBV5-1 and TRBJ1-2, with TRBD1 matching 8 bases. The CDR3 length is 13 residues. Germline CDR1 SGHRS, CDR2 YFSETQ. V was pared by 7 bases and J by 6 bases, with 8 bases of the junction left unmatched. CDR3 in amino acids: CASGPPTGDGYTF. DNA of the CDR3: TGCGCCAGCGGGCCTCCGACAGGGGATGGCTACACCTTC.

The chain is built from TRBV28 and TRBJ1-1, with D possibly being TRBD1 (5 bases). Per the germline V gene, CDR1 is MDHEN and CDR2 is SYDVKM. Trimming removed 3 bases from V and 1 base from J, with 9 bases in between. The CDR3 runs 14 residues. CDR3 sequence (DNA): TGTGCCAGCAGTTTGGGACGCAGGAACACTGAAGCTTTCTTT. Its protein product is CASSLGRRNTEAFF.